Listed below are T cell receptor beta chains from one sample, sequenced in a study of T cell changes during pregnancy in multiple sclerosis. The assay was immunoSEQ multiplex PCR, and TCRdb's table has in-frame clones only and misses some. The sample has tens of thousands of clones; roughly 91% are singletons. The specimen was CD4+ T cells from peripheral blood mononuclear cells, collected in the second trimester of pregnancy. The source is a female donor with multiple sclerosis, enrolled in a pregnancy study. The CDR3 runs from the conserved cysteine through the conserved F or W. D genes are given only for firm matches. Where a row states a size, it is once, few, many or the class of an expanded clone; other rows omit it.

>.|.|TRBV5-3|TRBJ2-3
CARSFLGGADTQYF
TGTGCCAGAAGCTTTCTAGGAGGGGCAGATACGCAGTATTTT
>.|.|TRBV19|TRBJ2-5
CASSYLSGTQYF
TGTGCCAGTAGTTACTTATCGGGAACCCAGTACTTC
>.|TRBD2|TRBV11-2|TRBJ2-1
CASSASGLADNEQFF
TGTGCCAGCAGCGCCTCGGGACTAGCCGACAATGAGCAGTTCTTC
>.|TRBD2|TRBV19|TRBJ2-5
CASNPRGGYQETQYF
TGTGCCAGTAACCCTCGGGGAGGGTACCAAGAGACCCAGTACTTC
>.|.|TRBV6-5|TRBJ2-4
CASSSLTWGRAYIQYF
TGTGCCAGCAGTTCCTTAACGTGGGGCAGGGCGTACATTCAGTACTTC
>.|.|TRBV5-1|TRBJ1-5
CASRPTSYSNQPQHF
TGCGCCAGCCGCCCGACTTCTTATAGCAATCAGCCCCAGCATTTT
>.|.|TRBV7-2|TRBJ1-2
CASSPHPDSYGYTF
TGTGCCAGCAGCCCCCACCCGGACAGCTATGGCTACACCTTC
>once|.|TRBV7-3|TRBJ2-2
CASSPGRGRNTGELFF
TGTGCCAGCAGCCCCGGGAGAGGGCGGAACACCGGGGAGCTGTTTTTT
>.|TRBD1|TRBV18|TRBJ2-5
CASSPGTGQETQYF
TGTGCCAGCTCACCGGGGACAGGGCAAGAGACCCAGTACTTC
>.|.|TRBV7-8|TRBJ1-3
CASSFSPSGNTIYF
TGTGCCAGCAGCTTTAGCCCATCTGGAAACACCATATATTTT
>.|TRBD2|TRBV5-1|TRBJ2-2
CASSLGTTSGSSGELFF
TGCGCCAGCAGCTTGGGGACTACTAGCGGGAGTAGCGGGGAGCTGTTTTTT
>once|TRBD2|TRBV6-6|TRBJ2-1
CASDTLAGGNEQFF
TGTGCCAGCGATACTCTAGCGGGAGGGAATGAGCAGTTCTTC
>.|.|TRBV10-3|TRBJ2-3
CAISEQANTDTQYF
TGTGCCATCAGTGAGCAAGCAAACACAGATACGCAGTATTTT
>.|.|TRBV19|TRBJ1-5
CASSISQGSNQPQHF
TGTGCCAGTAGTATTTCGCAGGGTAGCAATCAGCCCCAGCATTTT
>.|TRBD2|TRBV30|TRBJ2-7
CAWSVLVTSGHPHEQYF
TGTGCCTGGAGTGTACTCGTTACTAGCGGGCACCCGCACGAGCAGTACTTC
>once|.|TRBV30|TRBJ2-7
CALDVSGVTHEQYF
TGTGCCTTGGACGTTTCCGGGGTAACCCACGAGCAGTACTTC
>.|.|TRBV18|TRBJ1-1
CASSPPQGAEAFF
TGTGCCAGCTCACCACCACAGGGTGCTGAAGCTTTCTTT
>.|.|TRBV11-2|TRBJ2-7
CASSLTSYEQYF
TGTGCCAGCAGCCTCACATCCTACGAGCAGTACTTC
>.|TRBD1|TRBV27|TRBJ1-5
CASRSDRESNQPQHF
TGTGCCAGCAGATCGGACAGGGAGAGCAATCAGCCCCAGCATTTT
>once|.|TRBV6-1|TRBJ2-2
CASNTDRYTGELFF
TGTGCCAGCAACACTGACAGATACACCGGGGAGCTGTTTTTT
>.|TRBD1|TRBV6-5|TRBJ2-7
CASTDGQGSYEQYF
TGTGCCAGCACCGACGGACAGGGCTCCTACGAGCAGTACTTC
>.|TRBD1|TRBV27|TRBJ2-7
CASSSIQGMTYEQYF
TGTGCCAGCAGCTCCATACAGGGGATGACCTACGAGCAGTACTTC
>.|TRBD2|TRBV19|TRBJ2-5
CASSPPAGTRLRETQYF
TGTGCCAGTAGCCCCCCCGCCGGGACTAGACTACGAGAGACCCAGTACTTC
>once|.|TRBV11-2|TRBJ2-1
CASSAPRGAYNEQFF
TGTGCCAGCAGCGCCCCCAGGGGAGCCTACAATGAGCAGTTCTTC
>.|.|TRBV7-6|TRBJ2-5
CASSLGREEETQYF
TGTGCCAGCAGCTTAGGACGGGAAGAAGAGACCCAGTACTTC
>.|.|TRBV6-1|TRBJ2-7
CASTESRSYEQYF
TGTGCCAGTACAGAATCCCGCTCCTACGAGCAGTACTTC
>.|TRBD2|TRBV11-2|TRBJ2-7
CASSRTPLAAYEQYF
TGTGCCAGCAGCCGAACCCCACTAGCGGCCTACGAGCAGTACTTC
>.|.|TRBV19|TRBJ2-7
CASSWQGSYEQYF
TGTGCCAGTAGTTGGCAGGGCTCCTACGAGCAGTACTTC
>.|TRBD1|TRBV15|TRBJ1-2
CATSRDWETGAYYGYTF
TGTGCCACCAGCAGAGATTGGGAGACAGGGGCCTACTATGGCTACACCTTC
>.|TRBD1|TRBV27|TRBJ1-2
CASSRDSHYGYTF
TGTGCCAGCAGCCGGGACAGCCACTATGGCTACACCTTC
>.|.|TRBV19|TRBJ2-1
CASSIAYNEQFF
TGTGCCAGTAGTATAGCATACAATGAGCAGTTCTTC
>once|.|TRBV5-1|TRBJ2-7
CASSLAPRVYEQYF
TGCGCCAGCAGCTTGGCCCCGAGGGTTTACGAGCAGTACTTC
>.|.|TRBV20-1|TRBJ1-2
CSAITGNGYTF
TGCAGTGCGATTACAGGGAACGGCTACACCTTC
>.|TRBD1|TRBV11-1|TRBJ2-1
CASSPGTAGIYNEQFF
TGTGCCAGCAGCCCTGGGACAGCTGGAATCTACAATGAGCAGTTCTTC
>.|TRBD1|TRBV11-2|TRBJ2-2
CASSLGGQGNTGELFF
TGTGCCAGCAGCTTAGGGGGACAGGGAAACACCGGGGAGCTGTTTTTT
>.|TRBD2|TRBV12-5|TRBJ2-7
CASGRGGGSYEQYF
TGTGCTAGTGGGCGGGGGGGCGGCTCCTACGAGCAGTACTTC
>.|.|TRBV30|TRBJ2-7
CAWSPSDEQYF
TGTGCCTGGAGTCCCTCCGACGAGCAGTACTTC
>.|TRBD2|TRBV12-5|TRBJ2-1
CASGSTLAGSYEQFF
TGTGCTAGTGGTTCAACCCTAGCGGGAAGCTATGAGCAGTTCTTC
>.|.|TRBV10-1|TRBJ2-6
CASTTGTYSGANVLTF
TGCGCCAGTACGACCGGGACTTACTCTGGGGCCAACGTCCTGACTTTC
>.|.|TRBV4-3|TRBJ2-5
CASSQGNRGGETQYF
TGCGCCAGCAGCCAAGGAAACAGGGGAGGCGAGACCCAGTACTTC
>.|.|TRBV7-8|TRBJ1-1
CASSAMTLNTEAFF
TGTGCCAGCAGCGCTATGACTTTGAACACTGAAGCTTTCTTT